The clone carrying this T cell receptor (beta chain) was seen repeatedly, ten times or more. This sample was included in a study of breast tumors, draining lymph nodes, adjacent tissues. The CDR3 spans 15 residues. After removal of 5 bases from V and 8 bases from J, the junction contained 10 bases not matched to a gene. Germline V CDR1 and CDR2: SGHTA, FQGTGA. A single record per CDR3 protein comes from TCRdb applying MiXCR to the multiplex PCR reads. The sample lists 270,000 or so distinct CDR3 sequences; under 35% were seen once. Samples came from axillary lymph nodes draining the breast cancer. The sequence was collected from a female donor with breast cancer. Some clones in this sample may be carry-over from other donors' samples. The chain couples TRBV7-3 to TRBJ2-1; 9 bases agree with TRBD1. Material for sequencing was axillary lymph node tissue. The CDR3 sequence is CASSPRTGDVDEQFF. CDR3 DNA sequence: TGTGCCAGCAGCCCTCGGACAGGGGATGTCGATGAGCAGTTCTTC.